This record looks at one T cell receptor beta chain sequence and its context. Its target is unknown. The source of the sample is a study of lymphopenia after photon versus proton radiotherapy. Whole-study results and caveats: After lymphocyte nadir, photon-treated repertoires showed oligoclonal expansion, especially CD8+ Temra. Only patients who died were analyzed for survival; proton advantage is unproven. Under photons, naive T cells and diversity fell while effector/memory populations rose. In patients who died, overall survival fell as post-nadir TCR diversity dropped more.

Losses at the gene ends were 2 bases for V and 6 bases for J; bases not matched to a gene: 5. This CDR3 has 14 residues. Per the germline V gene, CDR1 is SGHAT and CDR2 is FQNNGV. Measured with immunoSEQ multiplex PCR; TCRdb has only the in-frame clones, and not every one. In the table there are about 160,000 clones, roughly nine tenths of which are singletons. V and J are TRBV11-2 and TRBJ2-7, with 9 bases lining up with TRBD1. This specimen was peripheral blood, taken from a patient treated with photon-based radiotherapy. This clonotype was obtained from a man in his fifties with gastric cancer. For the CDR3, the DNA is TGTGCCAGCAGCTTACTGGACAGGGGAAGCGAGCAGTACTTC. Protein product: CASSLLDRGSEQYF.